This T cell receptor (beta chain) was found in a study of shared clonotypes between healthy human individuals (dated by TCRdb to the early 2020s). Regarding the study in general: The cohort comprised a couple of women and three men aged 18 to 49 years. For each donor, CD4 naive and CD4 memory were each run on three plates, CD8 naive on two plates, and CD8 memory on one plate. To estimate repertoire size and how much clonotype sharing occurs between individuals, the study deeply sequenced the blood TCR repertoires of several healthy adults. To increase sequencing depth and limit assay-specific biases, TCR repertoire library preparation and sequencing were carried out by different laboratories using diverse techniques. Leukapheresis yielded between about 0.94 and 9.5 billion PBMCs per donor. The study at large found these results: Compared with non-shared clonotypes, clonotypes shared by all four sorted-subset donors had higher generation probabilities. Sampling was restricted to blood, and TCR repertoires in tissues likely differ from the TCR repertoires found in blood. The genetic and exposure-history diversity represented was limited by the small number of donors. Larger estimated clonotype richness was generally found for naive subsets than for memory subsets. Pairwise subsampling led to the expectation that sequencing depth would affect the degree of clonotype sharing among donors. Even with the large sequencing depth, rarefaction of the sorted-subset datasets indicated that sequencing was incomplete. Sharing across a few donors was observed for 4.5% to 6.5% of naive CD4, under 4% of naive CD8, over 2% of memory CD4, and about 0.4% of memory CD8 clonotypes.

V ends up 7 bases short and J 4 bases short, with an unmatched junction base count of 8. The germline V gene encodes CDR1 MNHNS and CDR2 SASEGT. Measured from the cysteine to the phenylalanine, the CDR3 is 14 residues long. The only DNA kept is the CDR3, 42 bases in frame from the first base. The donors were healthy, HIV-negative adults who had no recently reported acute infections or vaccinations. Only Caucasian adults living in Nashville, Tennessee, USA were represented among the donors. CD4+ T cells were enriched by magnetic negative selection; naive cells were then positively selected on CD45RA, and the negative fraction formed the memory subset. After blood collection by leukapheresis, PBMCs were isolated using Ficoll-Histopaque density gradient centrifugation and then cryopreserved in the vapor phase of liquid nitrogen. Analytical flow cytometry was used to check the purity and quantity of each magnetically sorted T cell population. Genomic DNA was isolated from each sorted fraction and quantified by UV absorbance on a Nanodrop 2000c.

To note about this clone: Its target antigen remains unknown. Within one base of it there is no much larger clone, and no base qualities were kept.

Using the deep immunoSEQ assay, multiplex PCR amplified TCR CDR3 regions from genomic DNA. For each cell subset, the extracted genomic DNA was distributed evenly across all wells of several immunoSEQ 96-well plates, and each plate served as one replicate. For sorted subsets, approximately 210 ng of genomic DNA, equivalent to 30,000 or so T cell genomes, went into each replicate PCR. The purified libraries were quantified using a Qubit 3.0 fluorometer, sized with a Bioanalyzer 2100, and then quantified again using the KAPA Library Quantification kit. A separate single-read 150-cycle Illumina NextSeq 550 flow cell was used to sequence each immunoSEQ 96-well plate. The paper's data handling went like this. Because the immunoSEQ output included only junctional sequences and no quality scores, the filtering could not be the same as the filtering used for full-length reads. To assign V/J genes and CDR3, sequences were annotated against IMGT germline references using PyIR, a Python wrapper for IgBLAST v1.9. Reads were removed for weak V/J assignments (E-value above 1e-6), missing CDR3, stop codons, out-of-frame junctions, or ambiguous translated residues. V3J clonotypes were defined as sequences sharing an identical inferred V gene, J gene, and CDR3 amino acid sequence. To compute the percentage overlap between repertoires, the number of shared unique clonotypes was divided by the size of the smaller repertoire. RTK rarefaction, the Chao1 estimator, and Recon v2.1 estimates of unobserved clonotypes were used to assess repertoire richness. OLGA was used to compute generation probabilities for all TCRbeta clonotypes that the gDNA method yielded from a few donors. The clones in this table, taken by TCRdb from immuneACCESS, are in-frame only. Not every clone is retained; where verified, under half of the shortfall comes from an unresolved V gene, and the cause of the rest is unknown. From that table come the V and J calls and clone size; the DNA was used to work out D and trimming. Within this sample are some 2.1 million clones, with 85% to 95% of them counted one time only. The ten largest account for 0.1% to 0.15% of the sample.

The chain couples TRBV6-1 to TRBJ2-7; 9 of the junction bases match TRBD1. Sequencing input: naive CD4+ T cells sorted from blood. The cell subset or site label of this sample denotes: CD45RA+ positively selected. The sequence was collected from a young man in good health. The CDR3 amino acid sequence is: CASTTGGREYEQYF. The base sequence is TGTGCCAGCACCACAGGGGGCAGAGAATACGAGCAGTACTTC.